These T cell receptor beta chains were read from a single sample in a study of blood T cell repertoires in COVID-19. Sequencing was performed with immunoSEQ multiplex PCR; in TCRdb, only in-frame clones are kept and a portion is missing. There are approximately 76,000 clones in the sample; around nine tenths occur only once, and nearly 8.5% lies in the top ten. The sample taken for sequencing was peripheral blood. The receptors originated from a human donor in a cohort sampled during active COVID-19. The CDR3 runs from the conserved cysteine through the conserved F or W. A D gene is named only where the DNA matches it firmly. Clone size is stated in some rows and not others, as once, few, many or a class when expanded.

DNA: TGTGCCACCAGTGACCCCGGGGACAGGGCAGGAGAGCAGTACTTC
CDR3: CATSDPGDRAGEQYF
V: TRBV24-1
J: TRBJ2-7
size: NA
length: 15
D: TRBD1

DNA: TGTGCCAGCAGCCCCCCCGGGGCTAATGAAAAACTGTTTTTT
CDR3: CASSPPGANEKLFF
V: TRBV6-4
J: TRBJ1-4
size: NA
length: 14
D: NA

DNA: TGTGCCACCAGTGAGGACAGGGAGGACACTGAAGCTTTCTTT
CDR3: CATSEDREDTEAFF
V: TRBV24-1
J: TRBJ1-1
size: NA
length: 14
D: TRBD1

DNA: TGTGCCAGCAGCCGACTAGCGGGGGGCCAGTACTTC
CDR3: CASSRLAGGQYF
V: TRBV7-2
J: TRBJ2-5
size: NA
length: 12
D: TRBD2

DNA: TGTGCCAGCAGCTTAGGACAGGGAAGAAGGTCCTACGAGCAGTACTTC
CDR3: CASSLGQGRRSYEQYF
V: TRBV7-2
J: TRBJ2-7
size: NA
length: 16
D: TRBD1

DNA: TGTGCCAGCAGCTTGAGGGCCACTAGCGGGGGGAACACCGGGGAGCTGTTTTTT
CDR3: CASSLRATSGGNTGELFF
V: TRBV11-2
J: TRBJ2-2
size: NA
length: 18
D: TRBD2

DNA: TGTGCCAGCAGCCAAGATGAGGCTAGCGGGGGGGCTTCCTACAATGAGCAGTTCTTC
CDR3: CASSQDEASGGASYNEQFF
V: TRBV3-1/TRBV3-2
J: TRBJ2-1
size: NA
length: 19
D: TRBD2

DNA: TGTGCCAGCAGTGACGGATGGGGGCCCTCTGGGGCCAACGTCCTGACTTTC
CDR3: CASSDGWGPSGANVLTF
V: TRBV2
J: TRBJ2-6
size: NA
length: 17
D: NA

DNA: TGTGCCAGCAGCCAAGACAGGGTTGGTAATGAGCAGTTCTTC
CDR3: CASSQDRVGNEQFF
V: TRBV6-5
J: TRBJ2-1
size: NA
length: 14
D: TRBD1

DNA: TGCGCCAGCAGCCCGACAGGGGAGGGAGATACGCAGTATTTT
CDR3: CASSPTGEGDTQYF
V: TRBV10-2
J: TRBJ2-3
size: NA
length: 14
D: NA

DNA: TGTGCCAGCAGTTTGGGGGGGCCCCCCTACGAGCAGTACTTC
CDR3: CASSLGGPPYEQYF
V: TRBV27
J: TRBJ2-7
size: NA
length: 14
D: NA

DNA: TGTGCCAGCAGCCAAGATTGGCCGGGACTAGCGGCCCAAGAGACCCAGTACTTC
CDR3: CASSQDWPGLAAQETQYF
V: TRBV4-2
J: TRBJ2-5
size: NA
length: 18
D: TRBD2

DNA: TGTGCCACCAGTGATACCGGGACAACGAACACCGGGGAGCTGTTTTTT
CDR3: CATSDTGTTNTGELFF
V: TRBV24-1
J: TRBJ2-2
size: NA
length: 16
D: NA

DNA: TGCGCCAGCAGCTCGGACATAGGGCGGTACGAGCAGTACTTC
CDR3: CASSSDIGRYEQYF
V: TRBV5-1
J: TRBJ2-7
size: NA
length: 14
D: NA

DNA: TGCGCCAGCAGTGAGGCGGGGGCTGGAAACACCATATATTTT
CDR3: CASSEAGAGNTIYF
V: TRBV10-1
J: TRBJ1-3
size: NA
length: 14
D: NA

DNA: TGTGCCAGCAGTGAAACAGTGACCTACGAGCAGTACTTC
CDR3: CASSETVTYEQYF
V: TRBV6-1
J: TRBJ2-7
size: NA
length: 13
D: NA

DNA: TGTGCCAGCAGCGTGGACAGATCCTACGAGCAGTACTTC
CDR3: CASSVDRSYEQYF
V: TRBV7-3
J: TRBJ2-7
size: NA
length: 13
D: NA

DNA: TGTGCCAGTAGTATCCTCGCGGGAGGCACAGATACGCAGTATTTT
CDR3: CASSILAGGTDTQYF
V: TRBV19
J: TRBJ2-3
size: NA
length: 15
D: TRBD2

DNA: TGTGCCAGCAGCGTAGTTGGGCGCTCGAGCACAGATACGCAGTATTTT
CDR3: CASSVVGRSSTDTQYF
V: TRBV9
J: TRBJ2-3
size: NA
length: 16
D: NA

DNA: TGCGCCAGCAGCCGTAGGACAGATCCTTCCTCCTACGAGCAGTACTTC
CDR3: CASSRRTDPSSYEQYF
V: TRBV5-1
J: TRBJ2-7
size: NA
length: 16
D: NA

DNA: TGTGCCACCCTCCGACAGGCCTCAATGGGGGAGCAGTTCTTC
CDR3: CATLRQASMGEQFF
V: TRBV15
J: TRBJ2-1
size: NA
length: 14
D: NA

DNA: TGTGCCAGCAGTTACTCGGGACAGGGGAATGAAAAACTGTTTTTT
CDR3: CASSYSGQGNEKLFF
V: TRBV6-5
J: TRBJ1-4
size: NA
length: 15
D: TRBD1

DNA: TGTGCCAGCAGCTTAGCTTCTAGCGGGGGGGCTCGGGAGACCCAGTACTTC
CDR3: CASSLASSGGARETQYF
V: TRBV7-2
J: TRBJ2-5
size: few
length: 17
D: TRBD2

DNA: TGTGCCAGCAGCTCGGGGGGCGAGCAGTACTTC
CDR3: CASSSGGEQYF
V: TRBV11-2
J: TRBJ2-7
size: NA
length: 11
D: TRBD2

DNA: TGTGCCAGCAGCTTTAACCCTTTCGGGCGACAGGGCGGCGAAAAACTGTTTTTT
CDR3: CASSFNPFGRQGGEKLFF
V: TRBV7-6
J: TRBJ1-4
size: NA
length: 18
D: TRBD1

DNA: TGTGCCAGCAGGACAGGGGGCACTGAAGCTTTCTTT
CDR3: CASRTGGTEAFF
V: TRBV27
J: TRBJ1-1
size: NA
length: 12
D: TRBD1

DNA: TGTGCCAGCAGTTACTCCCCTGCGGCTGGCTACACCTTC
CDR3: CASSYSPAAGYTF
V: TRBV6-5
J: TRBJ1-2
size: NA
length: 13
D: NA

DNA: TGTGCCAGCAGCGGAACGGGAGTATACTATGGCTACACCTTC
CDR3: CASSGTGVYYGYTF
V: TRBV5-4
J: TRBJ1-2
size: NA
length: 14
D: NA

DNA: TGTGCCACCAGTGATTCAAATTTGGAGACCCAGTACTTC
CDR3: CATSDSNLETQYF
V: TRBV24-1
J: TRBJ2-5
size: NA
length: 13
D: NA

DNA: TGTGCCAGCAGACAGGGGTTAGAGGGCACTGAAGCTTTCTTT
CDR3: CASRQGLEGTEAFF
V: TRBV9
J: TRBJ1-1
size: NA
length: 14
D: TRBD1

DNA: TGTGCCAGCAGCCCCACGGGACTTTACTCCTACGAGCAGTACTTC
CDR3: CASSPTGLYSYEQYF
V: TRBV7-8
J: TRBJ2-7
size: NA
length: 15
D: NA

DNA: TGCGCCAGCACTCTAGGGGGTGCAGCAACTAATGAAAAACTGTTTTTT
CDR3: CASTLGGAATNEKLFF
V: TRBV23-1
J: TRBJ1-4
size: NA
length: 16
D: NA

DNA: TGTGCCAGCAGCTTTTACGGGGGTTCGGAACTGTTTTTT
CDR3: CASSFYGGSELFF
V: TRBV7-6
J: TRBJ1-4
size: once
length: 13
D: NA

DNA: TGTGCCAGCATCCTATCCGGGATTGCGGGCTATGGCTACACCTTC
CDR3: CASILSGIAGYGYTF
V: TRBV5-6
J: TRBJ1-2
size: NA
length: 15
D: NA

DNA: TGTGCCGGGGATACAGGGGCCGCGCACTCTGGAAACACCATATATTTT
CDR3: CAGDTGAAHSGNTIYF
V: TRBV30
J: TRBJ1-3
size: NA
length: 16
D: TRBD1

DNA: TGCAGCGTTGAATCGGAGCAGGGAAACCGGTCACCCCTCCACTTT
CDR3: CSVESEQGNRSPLHF
V: TRBV29-1
J: TRBJ1-6
size: NA
length: 15
D: NA

DNA: TGTGCCAGCAGTCGGGACATCCTTGAAGCTTTCTTT
CDR3: CASSRDILEAFF
V: TRBV28
J: TRBJ1-1
size: NA
length: 12
D: NA

DNA: TGTGCCAGCAGCCTTATGAACACTGAAGCTTTCTTT
CDR3: CASSLMNTEAFF
V: TRBV5-6
J: TRBJ1-1
size: NA
length: 12
D: NA

DNA: TGCGCCAGCAGCTTGGAGGGGGGGACTAATGAAAAACTGTTTTTT
CDR3: CASSLEGGTNEKLFF
V: TRBV5-1
J: TRBJ1-4
size: NA
length: 15
D: NA

DNA: TGTGCCTGGGGACAGCCAGGTGGGGAGACCCAGTACTTC
CDR3: CAWGQPGGETQYF
V: TRBV30
J: TRBJ2-5
size: NA
length: 13
D: NA

DNA: TGTGCCAGCAGTCACTCCGACAGGGGGGTCTACGACACTGAAGCTTTCTTT
CDR3: CASSHSDRGVYDTEAFF
V: TRBV27
J: TRBJ1-1
size: NA
length: 17
D: TRBD1

DNA: TGCGCCAGCAGCCAAGAGGGAGCGGGGGTTTTCGCAGATACGCAGTATTTT
CDR3: CASSQEGAGVFADTQYF
V: TRBV4-1
J: TRBJ2-3
size: NA
length: 17
D: TRBD2

DNA: TGTGCCAGCAGTATACATGCAGTGGGGGGAGTCAGAGAGCAGTACTTC
CDR3: CASSIHAVGGVREQYF
V: TRBV2
J: TRBJ2-7
size: NA
length: 16
D: NA

DNA: TGTGCCACCAGCAGAGCGGACAGGGGCACTGAAGCTTTCTTT
CDR3: CATSRADRGTEAFF
V: TRBV15
J: TRBJ1-1
size: NA
length: 14
D: TRBD1

DNA: TGTGCCAGCAGCTTGGGGGGACAGGGAGGTTGGCAGCCCCAGCATTTT
CDR3: CASSLGGQGGWQPQHF
V: TRBV7-9
J: TRBJ1-5
size: NA
length: 16
D: TRBD1

DNA: TGTGCCAGCAGCTTAATCCGGGTCCTCTACGAGCAGTACTTC
CDR3: CASSLIRVLYEQYF
V: TRBV7-7
J: TRBJ2-7
size: NA
length: 14
D: NA

DNA: TGTGCCAGTAGTGGCATGGGACATCGGGATTCACCCCTCCACTTT
CDR3: CASSGMGHRDSPLHF
V: TRBV19
J: TRBJ1-6
size: NA
length: 15
D: NA

DNA: TGTGCCAGCAGTGAAGCTAGCGGGGGGGCCGGTTACGAGCAGTACTTC
CDR3: CASSEASGGAGYEQYF
V: TRBV6-1
J: TRBJ2-7
size: few
length: 16
D: TRBD2

DNA: TGTGCCAGCAGCCAAGAGGACAGGGGCTTCTACGAGCAGTACTTC
CDR3: CASSQEDRGFYEQYF
V: TRBV3-1/TRBV3-2
J: TRBJ2-7
size: NA
length: 15
D: TRBD1

DNA: TGTGCCAGCAGTTTGGACAGGGGTTATGCGAACACTGAAGCTTTCTTT
CDR3: CASSLDRGYANTEAFF
V: TRBV28
J: TRBJ1-1
size: NA
length: 16
D: TRBD1

DNA: TGTGCCAGCAGTTCACCAGGGGTTTCTGGGGCCAACGTCCTGACTTTC
CDR3: CASSSPGVSGANVLTF
V: TRBV28
J: TRBJ2-6
size: NA
length: 16
D: NA

DNA: TGTGCCAGCAGCCCGACAGGGGCCCGAGCTTACGAGCAGTACTTC
CDR3: CASSPTGARAYEQYF
V: TRBV14
J: TRBJ2-7
size: NA
length: 15
D: TRBD1

DNA: TGTGCCAGCAGTCGCGACAGCCTTGGGGAACTGTTTTTT
CDR3: CASSRDSLGELFF
V: TRBV6-2/TRBV6-3
J: TRBJ1-4
size: NA
length: 13
D: NA

DNA: TGCGCCAGCAGCCAAGAGGGACTAGCTGGCTACGAGCAGTACTTC
CDR3: CASSQEGLAGYEQYF
V: TRBV4-3
J: TRBJ2-7
size: NA
length: 15
D: TRBD2

DNA: TGTGCCAGCAGTTGGACAGGTCGGGATGGCTACACCTTC
CDR3: CASSWTGRDGYTF
V: TRBV27
J: TRBJ1-2
size: NA
length: 13
D: TRBD1

DNA: TGTGCCAGCAGTTCTTCCACAGGGGTGGGGTATGGCTACACCTTC
CDR3: CASSSSTGVGYGYTF
V: TRBV27
J: TRBJ1-2
size: NA
length: 15
D: TRBD1

DNA: TGTGCCAGCAGCGGCGGGACGAGAAGCTACGAGCAGTACTTC
CDR3: CASSGGTRSYEQYF
V: TRBV9
J: TRBJ2-7
size: once
length: 14
D: NA